This TCR beta chain was observed in a study of technical replicates of blood from a few donors. The CDR3 consists of 12 residues. The V gene lost 5 bases and the J gene lost 14 bases, with 18 bases spanning the gap. Germline CDR1 SGHDT, CDR2 YYEEEE. This clone has a single count. This table comes from immunoSEQ multiplex PCR, and its TCRdb copy is limited to in-frame clones, with some not included. Here the sample spans about 80,000 clones, around nine tenths being singletons. This receptor was taken from a human donor in good health. J is TRBJ2-3 and V is TRBV5-6; possible D gene TRBD2, 6 bases. Sequenced sample: T cells isolated from PBMCs. CDR3 protein: CASSYETSLGYF. In DNA form, the CDR3 reads TGTGCCAGCAGTTACGAGACTAGTCTAGGGTATTTT.